This entry lists 10 T cell receptor beta chains sequenced from one sample in a study of CD8 T cells in Susac syndrome. Reverse transcription of 0.5 to 1 ug RNA was performed with random hexamers. TCRdb fed the immunoSEQ multiplex PCR reads into MiXCR, producing one record per CDR3 protein. The sample has approximately 200,000 distinct CDR3 sequences, nearly 95% seen once. Sequenced material: CD4+ T cells from PBMCs. The receptors were sampled from a human donor with multiple sclerosis.

The chain is built from TRBV2 and TRBJ2-1, with D tentatively TRBD2 (6 bases). With 4 bases removed from V and 7 bases from J, the gap between germline ends came to 11 bases. The CDR3 covers 13 residues. The germline CDR1 and CDR2 sequences are SNHLY and FYNNEI. The DNA of the CDR3 is TGTGCCAGCAGTGGCGGGGTGGGGAATGAGCAGTTCTTC. This encodes CASSGGVGNEQFF.

The V gene is TRBV30, the J gene TRBJ1-6, with D perhaps TRBD1 (5 bases). V shed 5 bases and J shed 10 bases, with 6 bases lying between them. Germline V lookup: CDR1 GTSNPN, CDR2 SVGIG (reference sequence). The CDR3 has 10 amino acids. This CDR3 reads CAWGTSPLHF. CDR3 in DNA: TGTGCCTGGGGGACCTCACCCCTCCACTTT.

V is TRBV9 and J is TRBJ2-7; D is perhaps TRBD1 or TRBD2 (5 bases each). This CDR3 spans 13 amino acids. The germline V gene encodes CDR1 SGDLS and CDR2 YYNGEE. V lost 4 bases to trimming and J lost 3 bases, with 11 bases between them. The CDR3 sequence is CASSPGPLYEQYF. For the CDR3, the DNA is TGTGCCAGCAGCCCGGGGCCACTCTACGAGCAGTACTTC.

The rearrangement joins TRBV29-1 to TRBJ2-6; D uncertain. V was cut by 2 bases and J by 11 bases, with 10 bases left in between. From germline, CDR1 is SQVTM and CDR2 ANQGSEA. The CDR3 covers 12 residues. CDR3 sequence reads: CSVETERDVLTF. The CDR3 coding sequence is TGCAGCGTTGAAACGGAACGAGACGTCCTGACTTTC.

The chain uses TRBV19 and TRBJ1-1, with D uncertain. The germline V and J ends were trimmed by 0 bases and 8 bases, with 10 bases remaining between them. Germline-derived CDR1 and CDR2 are LNHDA and SQIVND (reference sequence). The CDR3 runs to 13 residues. CDR3 DNA: TGTGCCAGTAGTATAGAGCCGGGTCCAGAAGCTTTCTTT. This encodes CASSIEPGPEAFF.

The chain carries TRBV3-1 and TRBJ1-5; D is possibly TRBD1 (6 bases). V was cut by 4 bases and J by 1 base, with 8 bases left in between. This CDR3 has 14 amino acids. Germline V gene data show CDR1 as LGHDT and CDR2 as YNNKEL (reference sequence). The CDR3 region has the DNA TGTGCCAGCAGCCGGACAGTCAGCAATCAGCCCCAGCATTTT. Its translation is CASSRTVSNQPQHF. The complete variable domain, with remaining parts taken from reference TRBV3-1 and TRBJ1-5, reads DTAVSQTPKYLVTQMGNDKSIKCEQNLGHDTMYWYKQDSKKFLKIMFSYNNKELIINETVPNRFSPKSPDKAHLNLHINSLELGDSAVYFCASSRTVSNQPQHFGDGTRLSIL.

CDR3 region: CSARGAYPLAYEQYF. The CDR3 DNA follows: TGCAGTGCTAGAGGAGCTTACCCCCTGGCCTACGAGCAGTACTTC. The rearrangement uses TRBV20-1 and TRBJ2-7; no definite D call. Germline CDR1 is DFQATT and CDR2 is SNEGSKA (reference sequence). V was clipped by 1 base and J by 2 bases, with 15 bases between them. The length of the CDR3 is 15 residues.

The chain links TRBV20-1 to TRBJ2-7; D not resolved. This CDR3 has 12 residues. Germline CDR1 and CDR2: DFQATT and SNEGSKA (reference sequence). V was pared by 2 bases and J by 7 bases, with 12 bases between. CDR3 protein: CSARKGPKEQYF. CDR3 DNA: TGCAGTGCTAGAAAGGGCCCAAAGGAGCAGTACTTC.

A single count supports this clonotype. A junction boundary mismatches the germline segment, possibly from a read error. This sequence joins TRBV30 and TRBJ2-5; D not resolved. Germline values: CDR1 GTSNPN, CDR2 SVGIG (reference sequence). CDR3 length: 12 amino acids. The CDR3 nucleotides are TGTGCCTGGAGTCCCCCGGTCGGCAGTTGGAACTTC. This encodes CAWSPPVGSWNF.

J is TRBJ1-2 and V is TRBV7-9; 7 bases map to TRBD1. With V trimmed by 8 bases and J by 7 bases, 10 bases remained unmatched. This CDR3 region has 13 residues. Germline loops: CDR1 SEHNR, CDR2 FQNEAQ (reference sequence). The DNA of the CDR3 is TGTGCCAGCGGGGGACAGCAAATGAGTGGCTACACCTTC. Amino acid sequence: CASGGQQMSGYTF. The complete variable domain, with remaining parts taken from reference TRBV7-9 and TRBJ1-2, reads DTGVSQNPRHKITKRGQNVTFRCDPISEHNRLYWYRQTLGQGPEFLTYFQNEAQLEKSRLLSDRFSAERPKGSFSTLEIQRTEQGDSAMYLCASGGQQMSGYTFGSGTRLTVV.